The rows below give T cell receptor beta chains drawn from one sample of a study of radiotherapy plus CTLA-4 blockade in lung cancer. Sequencing used immunoSEQ multiplex PCR; TCRdb keeps in-frame clones, though not all of them. The top ten hold approximately 3.9% of the sample, which has 80,000 or so clones, around 78% seen once. Material: peripheral blood, obtained from a patient treated with radiotherapy plus ipilimumab. These receptors were collected from a human donor with non-small cell lung cancer who had a partial response to radiotherapy plus ipilimumab. Some clones in this sample may be carry-over from other donors' samples. The CDR3 runs from the conserved cysteine through the conserved F or W. A D gene is named only where the DNA matches it firmly. A row's size may be missing; if present it is once, few, many or a size class.

v_call	d_call	clone_size	j_call	cdr3_nt	cdr3_aa
TRBV6-5	TRBD2	once	TRBJ2-1	TGTGCCAGCAGTTACGGTGGCGGGGGTGCCAATGAGCAGTTCTTC	CASSYGGGGANEQFF
TRBV30	TRBD1	NA	TRBJ2-3	TGTGCCTGGAGATTTGACGGGACAGGGCGGGATACGCAGTATTTT	CAWRFDGTGRDTQYF
TRBV7-8	TRBD1	NA	TRBJ2-3	TGTGCCAGCAGCTTCCCCTTGGGACAGGGCCGCACAGATACGCAGTATTTT	CASSFPLGQGRTDTQYF
TRBV28	NA	NA	TRBJ1-3	TGTGCCAGCAGTTTATTCCCGGGAATTGGAAACACCATATATTTT	CASSLFPGIGNTIYF
TRBV5-1	TRBD1	NA	TRBJ2-2	TGCGCCAGCAGACAGGGGGCGGCCGGGGAGCTGTTTTTT	CASRQGAAGELFF
TRBV6-5	NA	once	TRBJ1-1	TGTGCCAGCAGTTTCAGGGGCCGCAGGGGCACTGAAGCTTTCTTT	CASSFRGRRGTEAFF
TRBV5-1	NA	NA	TRBJ1-1	TGCGCCAGCAGCGGATTAATAGGGGCAAACACTGAAGCTTTCTTT	CASSGLIGANTEAFF
TRBV4-1	NA	NA	TRBJ1-5	TGCGCCAGCAGCCCTCAGATGGAGGGACTTAGCAATCAGCCCCAGCATTTT	CASSPQMEGLSNQPQHF
TRBV10-1	TRBD2	once	TRBJ2-3	TGCGCCAGCAGTGAACAGCGGGAGATTCCAGATACGCAGTATTTT	CASSEQREIPDTQYF
TRBV28	NA	NA	TRBJ2-3	TGTGCCAGCACCCCGTTCGGGTTAAGGGGTAGGGGATACACAGATACGCAGTATTTT	CASTPFGLRGRGYTDTQYF
TRBV30	NA	once	TRBJ2-5	TGTGCCTGGAGTGTACTTTTAATTGATGCGGAGACCCAGTACTTC	CAWSVLLIDAETQYF
TRBV6-6	NA	NA	TRBJ2-7	TGTGCCAGCAGCCCGGGAGTGATCTACGAGCAGTACTTC	CASSPGVIYEQYF
TRBV29-1	TRBD2	NA	TRBJ2-7	TGCAGCGTCCCGCCGGGACTATCTTACGAGCAGTACTTC	CSVPPGLSYEQYF
TRBV28	NA	NA	TRBJ1-3	TGTGCCAGCAGTTTTAGTGGGGCCGGAAACACCATATATTTT	CASSFSGAGNTIYF
TRBV5-1	TRBD2	NA	TRBJ2-7	TGCGCCAGCAGCTTAGCCCACGGGCTAGCGGGAGGGCGTTCCTACGAGCAGTACTTC	CASSLAHGLAGGRSYEQYF
TRBV15	TRBD1	few	TRBJ1-2	TGTGCCACCACAGCCCGGACAGGGGCTAACTATGGCTACACCTTC	CATTARTGANYGYTF
TRBV9	TRBD1	NA	TRBJ2-3	TGTGCCAGCAGCGTAGTGGGAGCGGGACAGGGTCCAGATACGCAGTATTTT	CASSVVGAGQGPDTQYF
TRBV5-1	TRBD1	NA	TRBJ2-5	TGCGCCAGCAGCTTTAGACAGGGCTACGAGACCCAGTACTTC	CASSFRQGYETQYF
TRBV6-5	NA	once	TRBJ1-2	TGTGCCAGCAGTTACTCGTCTCAGGGTAGCAATGGCTACACCTTC	CASSYSSQGSNGYTF
TRBV7-9	TRBD1	NA	TRBJ2-5	TGTGCCAGCAGAAGTTGGACAGGGGGCGGGGAGACCCAGTACTTC	CASRSWTGGGETQYF
TRBV5-1	TRBD1	NA	TRBJ2-7	TGCGCCAGCAGCATTCGACAGGGGGAAAAGGGTTACGAGCAGTACTTC	CASSIRQGEKGYEQYF
TRBV29-1	TRBD1	NA	TRBJ1-2	TGCAGCGTCGGGAGACAGGGGAACTATGGCTACACCTTC	CSVGRQGNYGYTF
TRBV2	TRBD1	NA	TRBJ1-2	TGTGCCAGCAGTGTCGATAGGGACAGCTATGGCTACACCTTC	CASSVDRDSYGYTF
TRBV7-2	TRBD2	NA	TRBJ2-7	TGTGCCAGCAGCTCGACTAGCGGGGGGGCCGTCTTCTCCTACGAGCAGTACTTC	CASSSTSGGAVFSYEQYF
TRBV6-5	TRBD1	few	TRBJ1-6	TGTGCCAGCAGTTCCGCCGGGACAGGGGTTTCACCCCTCCACTTT	CASSSAGTGVSPLHF
TRBV4-2	TRBD2	NA	TRBJ2-3	TGTGCCAGCAGCCAAGGGTGGCTTGCACAGCGGGAGGGGATAGATACGCAGTATTTT	CASSQGWLAQREGIDTQYF
TRBV5-4	TRBD1	NA	TRBJ1-1	TGTGCCAGCAGCCACCGACAGGGCGGAGGGACTGAAGCTTTCTTT	CASSHRQGGGTEAFF
TRBV19	TRBD2	NA	TRBJ2-2	TGTGCCAGTAGTATATTGGCCGGACTAGCGGGGGGCTCGGCCGGGGAGCTGTTTTTT	CASSILAGLAGGSAGELFF
TRBV28	TRBD1	few	TRBJ1-3	TGTGCCAGCAGTTCACAGGGGGCAGATGGAAACACCATATATTTT	CASSSQGADGNTIYF